The 13 T cell receptor beta chains given below trace back to one sample, sequenced in a study of blood T cell repertoires in COVID-19. Generated by immunoSEQ multiplex PCR, the TCRdb table keeps only in-frame clones and is missing some. The sample has fewer than 150,000 clones; just under 85% are singletons. What was sequenced was peripheral blood. These receptor sequences come from a human donor in a cohort sampled during active COVID-19.

The V and J genes are TRBV27 and TRBJ2-7, with TRBD2 identical over 7 bases. The V and J ends lost 1 base and 6 bases, in that order; junction bases with no gene match: 9. Germline V gene data show CDR1 as MNHEY and CDR2 as SMNVEV (reference sequence). The CDR3 consists of 15 residues. CDR3 coding DNA: TGTGCCAGCAGTTTATACGCGGGAGAGGCCTTCGAGCAGTACTTC. This encodes CASSLYAGEAFEQYF.

The genes are TRBV7-3 and TRBJ2-3; D is uncertain. The germline V and J ends were trimmed by 4 bases and 4 bases, with 12 bases remaining between them. CDR3 length equals 14 residues. Per the germline V gene, CDR1 is SGHTA and CDR2 is FQGTGA. The CDR3 loop reads CASSSPSTPDTQYF. DNA of the CDR3: TGTGCCAGCAGCTCTCCGAGTACGCCAGATACGCAGTATTTT.

This chain links TRBV28 with TRBJ2-4; 10 bases agree with TRBD2. This CDR3 region has 14 residues. CDR1 is MDHEN, CDR2 SYDVKM, per germline. V lost 5 bases and J lost 9; bases outside the gene matches: 7. The chain's CDR3 is CASSPSGGWGIQYF. CDR3 nucleotides: TGTGCCAGCAGTCCTAGCGGGGGCTGGGGCATTCAGTACTTC.

This chain connects TRBV2 to TRBJ1-6, with 7 bases lining up with TRBD1. Germline V lookup: CDR1 SNHLY, CDR2 FYNNEI. The V gene end was trimmed by 2 bases and the J gene end by 2 bases; junction bases not matched to a gene: 6. CDR3 length: 17 residues. The chain's CDR3 is CASSETTGPPYNSPLHF. The CDR3 DNA follows: TGTGCCAGCAGTGAAACGACAGGGCCCCCCTATAATTCACCCCTCCACTTT.

The rearrangement uses TRBV4-1 and TRBJ1-4; the match to TRBD1 covers 7 bases. The CDR3 has 14 residues. Germline CDR1 and CDR2: MGHRA and YSYEKL. The trim removed 4 bases at V and 3 bases at J, leaving 2 bases unmatched. CDR3 bases: TGCGCCAGCAGCCCGGGACAGTCTAATGAAAAACTGTTTTTT. Translation: CASSPGQSNEKLFF.

The chain combines TRBV6-6 with TRBJ2-5; 7 bases agree with TRBD2. J was trimmed by 1 base and V by 5 bases; bases with no gene match: 4. Germline-derived CDR1 and CDR2 are MNHNY and SVGAGI (reference sequence). This CDR3 is 14 amino acids long. The CDR3 here is CASSRTSVQETQYF. As DNA, the CDR3 is TGTGCCAGCAGTCGTACTAGCGTCCAAGAGACCCAGTACTTC.

This rearrangement joins TRBV5-1 to TRBJ2-7; maybe TRBD1 (6 bases). The CDR3 runs to 13 residues. V was pared by 4 bases and J by 6 bases, with 14 bases between. Germline CDR1 and CDR2: SGHRS and YFSETQ. Here the CDR3 reads CASSTPGAGEQYF. The CDR3 coding sequence is TGCGCCAGCAGCACCCCAGGGGCGGGCGAGCAGTACTTC.

Only one count was recorded for this clone. The rearrangement links TRBV6-5 to TRBJ1-3, with D uncertain. CDR3 length: 16 residues. Trimming shortened V by 0 bases and J by 2 bases, and 11 bases separated the two germline ends. Germline V gene lookup returns CDR1 MNHEY and CDR2 SVGAGI. Written as DNA, the CDR3 is TGTGCCAGCAGTTACTCGAACATTATCGCTGGAAACACCATATATTTT. This sequence encodes CASSYSNIIAGNTIYF.

This chain links TRBV2 with TRBJ1-2; no reliable D call. This CDR3 has 12 amino acids. V shed 5 bases and J shed 3 bases, with 7 bases lying between them. Per germline, CDR1 SNHLY and CDR2 FYNNEI. For the CDR3, the DNA is TGTGCCAGCAGTCAAGGCGACTATGGCTACACCTTC. This sequence encodes CASSQGDYGYTF.

The chain is built from TRBV6-4 and TRBJ1-1; 9 bases are shared with TRBD1. Germline V lookup: CDR1 MRHNA, CDR2 SNTAGT. The CDR3 loop spans 13 amino acids. V trimming: 4 bases; J trimming: 7 bases; junction bases outside the gene matches: 4. DNA for the CDR3: TGTGCCAGCAGTGCCCGGACAGGGGATGAAGCTTTCTTT. Translation gives CASSARTGDEAFF.

This clone was counted between two and nine times. The chain combines TRBV7-9 with TRBJ1-5; a possible D gene is TRBD1 (5 bases). Germline CDR1 and CDR2: SEHNR and FQNEAQ (reference sequence). CDR3 length: 15 residues. V dropped 1 base and J dropped 1 base, with 8 bases sitting between them. The DNA of the CDR3 is TGTGCCAGCAGCTTAGGGCAGGGCAGCAATCAGCCCCAGCATTTT. It codes for CASSLGQGSNQPQHF.

This clone was detected once. J is TRBJ1-2 and V is TRBV7-2; D gene uncertain. CDR3 length: 13 amino acids. The V end lost 1 base, the J end lost 6 bases, and 9 bases lay between the germline ends. Germline-derived CDR1 and CDR2 are SGHTA and FQGNSA. CDR3 residues: CASSLDPTNGYTF. CDR3 bases: TGTGCCAGCAGCTTAGATCCGACAAATGGCTACACCTTC.

The chain has TRBV30 and TRBJ2-1; perhaps TRBD1 as D (5 bases). Germline assignment: CDR1 GTSNPN and CDR2 SVGIG (reference sequence). The CDR3 is 16 residues long. Trimming removed 4 bases at V and 3 bases at J, with 19 bases between. CDR3 loop: CAWTPLEGEFYNEQFF. The CDR3 DNA reads TGTGCCTGGACCCCTTTAGAAGGGGAATTCTACAATGAGCAGTTCTTC.